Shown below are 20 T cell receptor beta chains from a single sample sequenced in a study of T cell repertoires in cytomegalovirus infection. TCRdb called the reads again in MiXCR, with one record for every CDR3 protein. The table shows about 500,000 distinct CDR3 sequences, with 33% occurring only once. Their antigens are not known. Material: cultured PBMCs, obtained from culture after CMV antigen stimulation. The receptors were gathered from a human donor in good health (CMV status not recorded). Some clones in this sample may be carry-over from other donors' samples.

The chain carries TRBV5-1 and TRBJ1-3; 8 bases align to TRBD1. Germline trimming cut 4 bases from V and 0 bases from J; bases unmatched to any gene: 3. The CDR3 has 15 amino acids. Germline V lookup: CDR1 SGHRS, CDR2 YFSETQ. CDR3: CASSKGQDSGNTIYF. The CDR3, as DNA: TGCGCCAGCAGCAAGGGACAGGACTCTGGAAACACCATATATTTT.

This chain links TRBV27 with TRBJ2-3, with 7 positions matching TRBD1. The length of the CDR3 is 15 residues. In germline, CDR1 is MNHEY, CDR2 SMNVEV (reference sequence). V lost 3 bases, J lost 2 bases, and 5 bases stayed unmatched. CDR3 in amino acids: CASSFSGQTTDTQYF. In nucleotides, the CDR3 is TGTGCCAGCAGTTTCTCGGGACAGACCACAGATACGCAGTATTTT.

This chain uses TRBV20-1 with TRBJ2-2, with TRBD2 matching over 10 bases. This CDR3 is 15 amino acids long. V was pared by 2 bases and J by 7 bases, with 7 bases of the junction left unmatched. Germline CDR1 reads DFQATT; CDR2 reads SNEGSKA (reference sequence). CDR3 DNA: TGCAGTGCTAGACTAGCGGGGGCGCACGGCGGGGAGCTGTTTTTT. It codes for CSARLAGAHGGELFF.

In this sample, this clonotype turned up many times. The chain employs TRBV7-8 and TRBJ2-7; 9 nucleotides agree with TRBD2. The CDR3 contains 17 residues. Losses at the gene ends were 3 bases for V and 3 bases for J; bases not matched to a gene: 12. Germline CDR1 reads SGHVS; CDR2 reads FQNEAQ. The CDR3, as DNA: TGTGCCAGCAGCTTGCGGGCGGGAGGGCCGTCCGGCTACGAGCAGTACTTC. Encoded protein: CASSLRAGGPSGYEQYF.

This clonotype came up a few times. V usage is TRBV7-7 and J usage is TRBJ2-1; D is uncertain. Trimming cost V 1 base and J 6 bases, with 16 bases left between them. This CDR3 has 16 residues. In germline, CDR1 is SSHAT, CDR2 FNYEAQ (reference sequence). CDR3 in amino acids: CASSLVSAPFGNEQFF. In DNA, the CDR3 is TGTGCCAGCAGCTTAGTGAGTGCTCCCTTCGGCAATGAGCAGTTCTTC.

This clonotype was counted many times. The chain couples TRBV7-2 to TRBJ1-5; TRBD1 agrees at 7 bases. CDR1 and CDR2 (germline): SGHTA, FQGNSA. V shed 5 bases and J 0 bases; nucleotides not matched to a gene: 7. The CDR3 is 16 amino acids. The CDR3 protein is CASSPLGTASNQPQHF. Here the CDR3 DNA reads TGTGCCAGCAGCCCCTTAGGGACAGCTAGCAATCAGCCCCAGCATTTT. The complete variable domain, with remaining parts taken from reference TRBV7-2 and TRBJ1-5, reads GAGVSQSPSNKVTEKGKDVELRCDPISGHTALYWYRQSLGQGLEFLIYFQGNSAPDKSGLPSDRFSAERTGGSVSTLTIQRTQQEDSAVYLCASSPLGTASNQPQHFGDGTRLSIL.

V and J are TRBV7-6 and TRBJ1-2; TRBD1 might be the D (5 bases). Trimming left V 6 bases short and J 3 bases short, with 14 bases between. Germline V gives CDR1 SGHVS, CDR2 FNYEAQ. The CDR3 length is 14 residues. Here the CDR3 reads CASSRDLGDYGYTF. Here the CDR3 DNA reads TGTGCCAGCAGTCGCGACTTAGGGGACTATGGCTACACCTTC.

The CDR3 reads CASRLGGGRFNEQYF. DNA of the CDR3: TGTGCCAGCAGACTTGGCGGCGGGAGGTTCAACGAGCAGTACTTC. The J gene is TRBJ2-7, the V gene TRBV11-1; 8 bases line up with TRBD2. The CDR3 contains 15 residues. CDR1 and CDR2 (germline): SGHAT, FQDESV (reference sequence). The J segment lost 5 bases and the V segment lost 6 bases, leaving 12 bases of the junction unmatched.

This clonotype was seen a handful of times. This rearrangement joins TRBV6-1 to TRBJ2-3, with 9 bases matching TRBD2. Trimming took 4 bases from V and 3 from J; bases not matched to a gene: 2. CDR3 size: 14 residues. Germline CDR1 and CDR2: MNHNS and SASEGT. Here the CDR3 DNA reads TGTGCCAGCAGTGTAGGACTAGCGACAGATACGCAGTATTTT. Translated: CASSVGLATDTQYF.

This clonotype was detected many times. The CDR3 protein is CASSLVAGGPADTQYF. The CDR3 coding sequence is TGTGCCAGCAGCTTAGTGGCGGGAGGGCCCGCAGATACGCAGTATTTT. The chain recombines TRBV7-8 with TRBJ2-3; TRBD2 matches at 9 bases. From germline, CDR1 is SGHVS and CDR2 FQNEAQ. The length of the CDR3 is 16 residues. Germline trimming cut 1 base from V and 4 bases from J; bases unmatched to any gene: 6.

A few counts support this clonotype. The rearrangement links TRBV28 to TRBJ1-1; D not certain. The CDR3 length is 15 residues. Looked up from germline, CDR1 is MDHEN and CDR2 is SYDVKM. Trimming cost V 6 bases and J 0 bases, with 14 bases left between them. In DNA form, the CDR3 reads TGTGCCAGCAGACCCAGTGCGGGTATGAACACTGAAGCTTTCTTT. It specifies CASRPSAGMNTEAFF.

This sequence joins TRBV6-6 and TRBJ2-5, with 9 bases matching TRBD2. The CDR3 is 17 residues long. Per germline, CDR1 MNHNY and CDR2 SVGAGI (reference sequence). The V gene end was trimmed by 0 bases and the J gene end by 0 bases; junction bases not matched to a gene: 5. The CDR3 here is CASSYSSSGMYQETQYF. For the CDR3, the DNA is TGTGCCAGCAGTTACTCTTCTAGCGGGATGTACCAAGAGACCCAGTACTTC.

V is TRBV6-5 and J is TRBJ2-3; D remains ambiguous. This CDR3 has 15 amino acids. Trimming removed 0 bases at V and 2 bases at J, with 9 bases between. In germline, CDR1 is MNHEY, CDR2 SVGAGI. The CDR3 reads CASSYSNVVTDTQYF. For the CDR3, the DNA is TGTGCCAGCAGTTACTCGAATGTAGTCACAGATACGCAGTATTTT.

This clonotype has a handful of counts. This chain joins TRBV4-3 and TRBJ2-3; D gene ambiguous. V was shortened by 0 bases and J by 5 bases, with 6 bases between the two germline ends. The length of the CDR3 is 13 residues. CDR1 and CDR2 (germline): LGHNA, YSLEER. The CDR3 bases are TGCGCCAGCAGCCAAGATCTAAAAGATACGCAGTATTTT. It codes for CASSQDLKDTQYF.

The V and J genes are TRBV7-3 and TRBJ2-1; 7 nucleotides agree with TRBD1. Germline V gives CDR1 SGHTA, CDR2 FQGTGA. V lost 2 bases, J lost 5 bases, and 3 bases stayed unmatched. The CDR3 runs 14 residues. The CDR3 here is CASSLDRADNEQFF. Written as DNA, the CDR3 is TGTGCCAGCAGCTTAGACAGGGCCGACAATGAGCAGTTCTTC.

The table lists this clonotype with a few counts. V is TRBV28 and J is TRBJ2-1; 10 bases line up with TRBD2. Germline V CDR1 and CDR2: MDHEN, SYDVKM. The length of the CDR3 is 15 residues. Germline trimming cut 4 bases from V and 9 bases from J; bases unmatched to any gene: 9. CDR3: CASSSASGRWVEQFF. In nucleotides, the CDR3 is TGTGCCAGCAGTTCTGCTAGCGGGAGATGGGTTGAGCAGTTCTTC.

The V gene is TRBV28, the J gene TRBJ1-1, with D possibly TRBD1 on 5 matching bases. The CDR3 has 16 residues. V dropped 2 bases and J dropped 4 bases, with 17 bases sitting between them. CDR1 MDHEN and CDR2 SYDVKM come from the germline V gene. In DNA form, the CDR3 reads TGTGCCAGCAGTTTAGAGAAGGGGCCGAGGCTCACTGAAGCTTTCTTT. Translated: CASSLEKGPRLTEAFF.

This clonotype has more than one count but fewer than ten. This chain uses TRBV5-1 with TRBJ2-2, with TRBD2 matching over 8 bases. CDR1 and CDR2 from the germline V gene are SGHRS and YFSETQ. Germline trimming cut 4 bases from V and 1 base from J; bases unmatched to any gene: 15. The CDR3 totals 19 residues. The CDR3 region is CASSRTASGRRVNTGELFF. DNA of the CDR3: TGCGCCAGCAGCCGTACAGCTAGCGGGCGGCGGGTGAACACCGGGGAGCTGTTTTTT.

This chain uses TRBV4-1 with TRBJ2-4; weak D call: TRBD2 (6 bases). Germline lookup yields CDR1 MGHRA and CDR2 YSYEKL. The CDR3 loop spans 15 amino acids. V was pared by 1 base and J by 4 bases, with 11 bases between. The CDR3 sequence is CASSQGPSAKNIQYF. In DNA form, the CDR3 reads TGCGCCAGCAGCCAAGGCCCTAGCGCAAAAAACATTCAGTACTTC.

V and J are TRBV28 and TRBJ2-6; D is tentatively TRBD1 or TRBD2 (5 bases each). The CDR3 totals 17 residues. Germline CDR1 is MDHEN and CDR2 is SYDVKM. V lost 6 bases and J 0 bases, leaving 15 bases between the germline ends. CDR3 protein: CASRNFRGLSGANVLTF. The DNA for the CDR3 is TGTGCCAGCAGAAACTTCCGGGGCCTCTCTGGGGCCAACGTCCTGACTTTC.